These 10 T cell receptor beta chains originate from one sample sequenced in a study of cytomegalovirus exposure and HLA in healthy donors (dated by TCRdb to 2016 to 2017). Libraries came from the immunoSEQ multiplex PCR assay. A mixture of 60 forward primers for TCR Vbeta segments and 13 reverse primers for TCR Jbeta segments was used in the multiplex PCR. What TCRdb holds here is the immuneACCESS table cut down to in-frame rearrangements. Part of the clones is not present; checked against another copy, under half of the missing clones reflect an unresolved V gene, and the others are unexplained. The sample records 170,000 or so clones, around 80% of which are singletons. The top ten clones comprise around 5% of the sample. Sequences were obtained from PBMCs. These receptors originate from a man aged 18 to 30 in good health and CMV-seronegative.

This clone has a handful of counts. J is TRBJ2-3 and V is TRBV28; TRBD1 might be the D (6 bases). This CDR3 region has 15 residues. The germline gives CDR1 MDHEN, CDR2 SYDVKM. V was clipped by 3 bases and J by 0 bases, with 10 bases between them. The CDR3 sequence is CASSLWTASTDTQYF. The DNA of the CDR3 is TGTGCCAGCAGTTTGTGGACAGCTAGCACAGATACGCAGTATTTT. Together with reference TRBV28 and TRBJ2-3, the CDR3 gives the full variable domain: DVKVTQSSRYLVKRTGEKVFLECVQDMDHENMFWYRQDPGLGLRLIYFSYDVKMKEKGDIPEGYSVSREKKERFSLILESASTNQTSMYLCASSLWTASTDTQYFGPGTRLTVL.

The chain links TRBV15 to TRBJ1-3; 7 bases agree with TRBD1. Germline assignment: CDR1 LNHNV and CDR2 YYDKDF (reference sequence). The CDR3 is made up of 15 amino acids. With V trimmed by 0 bases and J by 2 bases, 1 base remained unmatched. CDR3 residues: CATSRDRGTGNTIYF. CDR3 nucleotide sequence: TGTGCCACCAGCAGAGACAGGGGGACTGGAAACACCATATATTTT.

The chain carries TRBV7-9 and TRBJ1-1; 11 nucleotides align to TRBD1. The CDR3 covers 16 residues. V shed 5 bases and J 5 bases; nucleotides not matched to a gene: 10. Per the germline V gene, CDR1 is SEHNR and CDR2 is FQNEAQ (reference sequence). The CDR3 is CASSPPGQGVGTEAFF. CDR3 sequence (DNA): TGTGCCAGCAGCCCGCCGGGACAGGGGGTGGGGACTGAAGCTTTCTTT.

The gene calls are TRBV5-5 and TRBJ1-1; possibly TRBD1 for D (6 bases). This CDR3 comprises 12 residues. Trimming removed 4 bases at V and 7 bases at J, with 11 bases between. Germline V gives CDR1 SGHKS, CDR2 YYEKEE (reference sequence). The CDR3 DNA reads as TGTGCCAGCAGCCAGGACAGCCTTGAAGCTTTCTTT. This encodes CASSQDSLEAFF.

The J gene is TRBJ2-7, the V gene TRBV7-2; 7 bases line up with TRBD1. Germline values: CDR1 SGHTA, CDR2 FQGNSA. Trimming at V came to 5 bases and at J to 2 bases, leaving 3 bases not matched to a gene. This CDR3 has 13 residues. The CDR3 spells CASSIDRAYEQYF. The CDR3 DNA follows: TGTGCCAGCAGCATCGACAGGGCCTACGAGCAGTACTTC.

This chain uses TRBV18 with TRBJ1-1; possibly TRBD1 for D (6 bases). The V gene's germline CDR1 is KGHSH and CDR2 LQKENI. The CDR3 runs 14 residues. Trimming removed 6 bases from V and 0 bases from J, with 11 bases in between. CDR3 loop: CASSRGSLNTEAFF. CDR3 DNA sequence: TGTGCCAGCTCCAGGGGCAGCTTGAACACTGAAGCTTTCTTT. The variable domain in full, with the rest retrieved from reference TRBV18 and TRBJ1-1, is NAGVMQNPRHLVRRRGQEARLRCSPMKGHSHVYWYRQLPEEGLKFMVYLQKENIIDESGMPKERFSAEFPKEGPSILRIQQVVRGDSAAYFCASSRGSLNTEAFFGQGTRLTVV.

In its sample, this clone is medium-sized. V usage is TRBV19 and J usage is TRBJ2-6; perhaps TRBD1 as D (6 bases). Deletions cut 6 bases from V and 0 bases from J, with 12 bases between. The CDR3 contains 16 residues. Germline CDR1 and CDR2: LNHDA and SQIVND (reference sequence). The CDR3 is CASSRTEISGANVLTF. Written as DNA, the CDR3 is TGTGCCAGTAGCCGGACAGAGATCTCTGGGGCCAACGTCCTGACTTTC.

This chain joins TRBV5-1 and TRBJ1-2; no clear D. V lost 5 bases and J lost 6, with 17 bases in between. The CDR3 runs to 14 residues. Germline CDR1 reads SGHRS; CDR2 reads YFSETQ. As DNA, the CDR3 is TGCGCCAGCAGACCGCAGGAGGGTCTACATGGCTACACCTTC. The encoded protein is CASRPQEGLHGYTF.

The rearrangement uses TRBV29-1 and TRBJ2-3; the D gene is possibly TRBD2 (6 bases). Germline lookup yields CDR1 SQVTM and CDR2 ANQGSEA. Trimming removed 4 bases from V and 1 base from J, with 9 bases in between. The CDR3 is 13 residues long. CDR3 sequence (DNA): TGCAGCGTTGCGGGAGTGGGCACAGATACGCAGTATTTT. Encoded protein: CSVAGVGTDTQYF.

V and J are TRBV5-1 and TRBJ1-6; 9 bases match TRBD1. CDR3 length: 16 amino acids. With V trimmed by 4 bases and J by 6 bases, 8 bases remained unmatched. The germline V gene has CDR1 SGHRS and CDR2 YFSETQ. Written as DNA, the CDR3 is TGCGCCAGCAGCCCTGGGACAGGGAGTGGTAATTCACCCCTCCACTTT. Translated, it gives CASSPGTGSGNSPLHF.